This entry is about one T cell receptor (beta chain). The antigen remains unidentified. The repertoire was sequenced with immunoSEQ multiplex PCR; TCRdb's copy has only in-frame clones and lacks some. The sample has 1,500,000 or so clones, approximately 98.5% seen once; the top ten hold around 0.38%. The data originate from a study of shared clonotypes between healthy human individuals. General observations from the study: Owing to a small donor count, the genetic and exposure-history diversity represented was limited.

Everyone who donated was a Caucasian adult who lived in Nashville, Tennessee. Sequencing input: naive CD4+ T cells sorted from blood. Subset reported: CD45RA+ positively selected. The source of this sequence is a man aged 25-45 years in good health.

For the CDR3, the DNA is TGTGCCAGCTCACCATTCTCGGAGGAAGATACGCAGTATTTT. The encoded protein is CASSPFSEEDTQYF. The rearrangement joins TRBV18 to TRBJ2-3, with D maybe TRBD2 (5 bases). The V end was cut by 2 bases, the J end by 5 bases, with 11 bases between. From germline, CDR1 is KGHSH and CDR2 LQKENI. This CDR3 contains 14 residues. Together with reference TRBV18 and TRBJ2-3, the CDR3 gives the full variable domain: NAGVMQNPRHLVRRRGQEARLRCSPMKGHSHVYWYRQLPEEGLKFMVYLQKENIIDESGMPKERFSAEFPKEGPSILRIQQVVRGDSAAYFCASSPFSEEDTQYFGPGTRLTVL.